This entry lists 29 T cell receptor beta chains sequenced from one sample in a study of identical twins. TCRdb re-called the 5' RACE reads with MiXCR, one entry per CDR3 protein. The repertoire holds 1.5 million to 2 million distinct CDR3 sequences, with less than 40% as singletons. Sequencing input: cord blood. The origin of the receptors is a newborn girl in good health.

The gene calls are TRBV14 and TRBJ2-1, with TRBD2 identical over 14 bases. CDR1 is SGHDN, CDR2 FVKESK, per germline. Trimming removed 2 bases from V and 6 bases from J; junction bases left unmatched: 6. This CDR3 spans 17 amino acids. DNA for the CDR3: TGTGCCAGCAGCCAATCCTGGACTAGCGGGGGGAGCAATGAGCAGTTCTTC. This encodes CASSQSWTSGGSNEQFF.

This sequence joins TRBV7-8 and TRBJ1-6; TRBD1 agrees at 10 bases. Germline CDR1 SGHVS, CDR2 FQNEAQ. Losses at the gene ends were 5 bases for V and 9 bases for J; bases not matched to a gene: 7. The CDR3 extends over 15 amino acids. Here the CDR3 DNA reads TGTGCCAGCAGCCTATGGGACAGGGGATTTTCACCCCTCCACTTT. Protein: CASSLWDRGFSPLHF.

The J gene is TRBJ2-3, the V gene TRBV12-3 or TRBV12-4; 10 bases fit TRBD2. The CDR3 covers 18 residues. With V trimmed by 5 bases and J by 6 bases, 17 bases remained unmatched. The CDR3 DNA reads TGTGCCAGCAGTGAGCCTCATCTAGCGGGGGCCTCTGGGGATACGCAGTATTTT. Translated: CASSEPHLAGASGDTQYF.

V and J are TRBV5-1 and TRBJ2-3; no clear D. With 0 bases removed from V and 2 bases from J, the gap between germline ends came to 16 bases. The CDR3 is 17 amino acids. Germline values: CDR1 SGHRS, CDR2 YFSETQ. Here the CDR3 reads CASSLEIRGISTDTQYF. CDR3 DNA sequence: TGCGCCAGCAGCTTGGAGATCAGAGGCATTTCCACAGATACGCAGTATTTT. Full variable domain (remainder filled in from reference TRBV5-1 and TRBJ2-3): KAGVTQTPRYLIKTRGQQVTLSCSPISGHRSVSWYQQTPGQGLQFLFEYFSETQRNKGNFPGRFSGRQFSNSRSEMNVSTLELGDSALYLCASSLEIRGISTDTQYFGPGTRLTVL.

The V gene is TRBV27, the J gene TRBJ2-1; 9 positions agree with TRBD2. V lost 2 bases to trimming and J lost 7 bases; unmatched junction nucleotides: 6. The CDR3 is 15 amino acids. The germline V gene has CDR1 MNHEY and CDR2 SMNVEV (reference sequence). The CDR3 loop reads CASSLGRGGINEQFF. The CDR3, as DNA: TGTGCCAGCAGTTTAGGGCGGGGGGGAATTAATGAGCAGTTCTTC.

This clonotype was counted a single time. The chain links TRBV6-5 to TRBJ2-5, with TRBD1 identical over 12 bases. The better agreement between TRBJ2-7 and the DNA end casts doubt on the J call. The CDR3 has 15 residues. Looked up from germline, CDR1 is MNHEY and CDR2 is SVGAGI. DNA for the CDR3: TGTGCCAGCAGGCATCCGGGACAGGGGGCCGACGAGCAGTACTTC. This encodes CASRHPGQGADEQYF.

This clonotype showed up just a few times. This chain joins TRBV20-1 and TRBJ2-1; D remains ambiguous. Trimming cost V 2 bases and J 4 bases, with 21 bases left between them. The V gene's germline CDR1 is DFQATT and CDR2 SNEGSKA (reference sequence). The CDR3 sequence is 17 residues long. CDR3 protein: CSARSPPLSLRYNEQFF. The CDR3 DNA reads TGCAGTGCTAGATCCCCACCCCTAAGCCTAAGGTACAATGAGCAGTTCTTC.

This clonotype was counted between two and nine times. The chain recombines TRBV6-5 with TRBJ2-1, with D possibly matching TRBD2 (6 bases). The V gene's germline CDR1 is MNHEY and CDR2 SVGAGI. V shed 0 bases and J shed 6 bases, with 24 bases lying between them. The CDR3 sequence is 19 residues long. The CDR3 loop reads CASSYSILARDGKTNEQFF. CDR3 coding DNA: TGTGCCAGCAGTTACTCGATTCTAGCGCGGGATGGGAAAACCAATGAGCAGTTCTTC.

In this sample, this clonotype turned up many times. Just one base apart from a much larger clone, this may be a read error. V gene TRBV28 combines with J gene TRBJ2-7, with no clear D. Germline V CDR1 and CDR2: MDHEN, SYDVKM. Trimming took off 6 bases at V and 5 bases at J, with 5 bases between the two ends. The CDR3 spans 10 residues. CDR3 loop: CASSNHEQYF. The CDR3 DNA is TGTGCCAGCAGCAACCACGAGCAGTACTTC. Combining the CDR3 with reference TRBV28 and TRBJ2-7 gives the whole variable domain DVKVTQSSRYLVKRTGEKVFLECVQDMDHENMFWYRQDPGLGLRLIYFSYDVKMKEKGDIPEGYSVSREKKERFSLILESASTNQTSMYLCASSNHEQYFGPGTRLTVT.

A word on this clonotype: This may come from a read error, since a much larger clone is one base off. The V and J genes are TRBV10-3 and TRBJ2-4; D perhaps matches TRBD2 (5 bases). The CDR3 totals 12 residues. The germline CDR1 and CDR2 sequences are ENHRY and SYGVKD. V lost 7 bases to trimming and J lost 13 bases, with 17 bases between them. CDR3: CAITGNTNGQYF. The CDR3 region has the DNA TGTGCCATCACGGGGAATACTAACGGGCAGTACTTC.

The V and J genes are TRBV29-1 and TRBJ1-1; D remains ambiguous. Trimming cost V 4 bases and J 2 bases, with 14 bases left between them. Looked up from germline, CDR1 is SQVTM and CDR2 is ANQGSEA. This CDR3 is built from 14 residues. For the CDR3, the DNA is TGCAGCGTTGCCGTCGAGACACCTAACACTGAAGCTTTCTTT. Translating it yields CSVAVETPNTEAFF.

This sequence joins TRBV12-3 or TRBV12-4 and TRBJ2-3; 7 bases match TRBD2. This CDR3 contains 15 residues. The ends lost 4 bases at V and 5 bases at J; junction bases unmatched: 9. The CDR3 spells CASSSQAGKVDTQYF. The CDR3 DNA is TGTGCCAGCAGTTCTCAAGCGGGGAAGGTAGATACGCAGTATTTT.

This clonotype was seen a handful of times. The junction and the germline gene differ at one end; a read error may be behind it. The CDR3 coding sequence is TGTGCCAGCAGCCCGACAGGCAATAATGGCTGCACCTTC. Translating gives CASSPTGNNGCTF. This chain connects TRBV12-3 or TRBV12-4 to TRBJ1-2, with a weak D call TRBD1 (6 bases). CDR3 length: 13 amino acids.

The V call is TRBV5-8, the J call TRBJ1-1; TRBD1 might be the D (5 bases). There are 16 residues in the CDR3. V was shortened by 0 bases and J by 0 bases, with 12 bases between the two germline ends. Germline CDR1 reads SGHTS; CDR2 reads YDEGEE. In nucleotides, the CDR3 is TGTGCCAGCAGCTTGGGAAACAGGCGATTGAACACTGAAGCTTTCTTT. Its translation is CASSLGNRRLNTEAFF.

This clonotype was seen many times. The V call is TRBV13, the J call TRBJ2-1; D is perhaps TRBD1 or TRBD2 (5 bases each). Germline V gene data show CDR1 as PRHDT and CDR2 as FYEKMQ (reference sequence). The CDR3 loop spans 15 amino acids. Trimming cost V 0 bases and J 11 bases, with 17 bases left between them. The CDR3 loop is CASSLGSMRGGKQFF. CDR3 in DNA: TGTGCCAGCAGCTTAGGCTCCATGAGGGGTGGTAAGCAGTTCTTC.

Details on this clonotype: A far larger clone is one base from this, pointing to a likely read error. The CDR3 spells CSAIGNTEAFF. The CDR3 DNA sequence: TGCAGTGCTATAGGGAACACTGAAGCTTTCTTT. The rearrangement joins TRBV20-1 to TRBJ1-1, with D unclear. The germline CDR1 and CDR2 sequences are DFQATT and SNEGSKA (reference sequence). V was pared by 4 bases and J by 1 base, with 4 bases between. This CDR3 has 11 amino acids.

This clonotype was seen a handful of times. One junction end disagrees with the germline gene, perhaps due to a read error. V usage is TRBV28 and J usage is TRBJ2-5; tentatively, D is TRBD1 (5 bases). Per germline, CDR1 MDHEN and CDR2 SYDVKM. The CDR3 covers 17 residues. The CDR3: CVSSTAPDSSDQETQYF. The CDR3 coding sequence is TGTGTCAGCAGCACGGCCCCAGACAGTTCGGACCAAGAGACCCAGTACTTC.

Of note for this clonotype: A much larger clone is a single base away; this may be a read error. This chain connects TRBV29-1 to TRBJ2-1; D remains unclear. The CDR3 sequence is 11 residues long. V dropped 6 bases and J dropped 10 bases, with 13 bases sitting between them. Germline loops: CDR1 SQVTM, CDR2 ANQGSEA. The CDR3: CSVAGSYEQFF. DNA for the CDR3: TGCAGCGTCGCAGGATCCTACGAGCAGTTCTTC.

This clonotype occurred a few times. V usage is TRBV20-1 and J usage is TRBJ2-7; 12 bases agree with TRBD2. Per germline, CDR1 DFQATT and CDR2 SNEGSKA (reference sequence). Germline trimming cut 2 bases from V and 2 bases from J; bases unmatched to any gene: 7. The CDR3 totals 16 residues. The CDR3 reads CSARSFLAGGAYEQYF. DNA for the CDR3: TGCAGTGCTAGATCATTCCTAGCGGGAGGGGCCTACGAGCAGTACTTC.

There are many counts of this clonotype. The chain combines TRBV20-1 with TRBJ2-1, with D unresolved. The germline V gene has CDR1 DFQATT and CDR2 SNEGSKA (reference sequence). The germline V and J ends were trimmed by 0 bases and 8 bases, with 5 bases remaining between them. The CDR3 has 11 residues. CDR3: CSARDRDEQFF. Written as DNA, the CDR3 is TGCAGTGCTAGAGATAGGGATGAGCAGTTCTTC.

This chain connects TRBV4-1 to TRBJ2-5; TRBD2 matches at 7 bases. V gave up 4 bases and J gave up 4 bases; unmatched junction bases: 9. This CDR3 spans 15 amino acids. Germline CDR1 reads MGHRA; CDR2 reads YSYEKL. The CDR3 protein is CASSLPLGLGETQYF. Written as DNA, the CDR3 is TGCGCCAGCAGCCTTCCACTAGGACTAGGAGAGACCCAGTACTTC.

This sequence joins TRBV29-1 and TRBJ1-2, with TRBD1 matching 8 bases. The germline V gene encodes CDR1 SQVTM and CDR2 ANQGSEA. This CDR3 comprises 14 residues. Unmatched junction bases numbered 9, after V lost 3 bases and J lost 6 bases. The CDR3 spells CSVDLNRGSDGYTF. The CDR3 nucleotides read TGCAGCGTTGATTTGAACAGGGGGTCCGATGGCTACACCTTC. The full variable domain, completed using reference TRBV29-1 and TRBJ1-2, is SAVISQKPSRDICQRGTSLTIQCQVDSQVTMMFWYRQQPGQSLTLIATANQGSEATYESGFVIDKFPISRPNLTFSTLTVSNMSPEDSSIYLCSVDLNRGSDGYTFGSGTRLTVV.

This sequence joins TRBV6-1 and TRBJ2-5, with TRBD1 identical over 8 bases. The J call may be wrong; the DNA end is better matched by TRBJ2-7. The CDR3 spans 14 residues. The germline CDR1 and CDR2 sequences are MNHNS and SASEGT. CDR3 in amino acids: CASKWTGPLYEQYF. The CDR3 DNA follows: TGTGCCAGCAAGTGGACAGGGCCCCTCTACGAGCAGTACTTC.

The chain carries TRBV28 and TRBJ2-3, with 7 positions matching TRBD2. Trimming at V came to 0 bases and at J to 3 bases, leaving 3 bases not matched to a gene. CDR1 and CDR2 (germline): MDHEN, SYDVKM. The CDR3 spans 15 residues. CDR3 in amino acids: CASSLWTSRTDTQYF. CDR3 bases: TGTGCCAGCAGTTTATGGACTAGCCGGACAGATACGCAGTATTTT.

The V gene is TRBV7-8, the J gene TRBJ2-1; 14 nucleotides align to TRBD2. V gave up 7 bases and J gave up 7 bases; unmatched junction bases: 9. The CDR3 extends over 16 amino acids. Germline assignment: CDR1 SGHVS and CDR2 FQNEAQ. Written as DNA, the CDR3 is TGTGCCAGCACGCAACGGAGACTAGCGGGAGGGAATGAGCAGTTCTTC. Translated, it gives CASTQRRLAGGNEQFF.

The V gene is TRBV27, the J gene TRBJ2-5; D not resolved. The CDR3 sequence is 13 residues long. V shed 5 bases and J shed 2 bases, with 9 bases lying between them. The V gene's germline CDR1 is MNHEY and CDR2 SMNVEV (reference sequence). For the CDR3, the DNA is TGTGCCAGCAGTCCCGAGGTGCAAGAGACCCAGTACTTC. This encodes CASSPEVQETQYF.

In the case of this clonotype: With a much larger clone just one base away, this may be a read error. This rearrangement joins TRBV6-5 to TRBJ2-7; TRBD2 matches at 9 bases. Per the germline V gene, CDR1 is MNHEY and CDR2 is SVGAGI. V lost 10 bases to trimming and J lost 3 bases; unmatched junction nucleotides: 13. This CDR3 region has 15 residues. CDR3 DNA sequence: TGTGCCAACAGGACAGAGGGACTAGCATACTACGAGCAGTACTTC. Amino acids: CANRTEGLAYYEQYF.

This clonotype appeared a few times. This chain uses TRBV15 with TRBJ2-7, with unresolved D. The CDR3 has 12 residues. Germline V gene lookup returns CDR1 LNHNV and CDR2 YYDKDF (reference sequence). V shed 0 bases and J shed 7 bases, with 7 bases lying between them. Here the CDR3 reads CATSRDLQEQYF. DNA for the CDR3: TGTGCCACCAGCAGAGATCTTCAGGAGCAGTACTTC.

This clonotype was detected ten times or more. The chain employs TRBV10-3 and TRBJ1-2; D might be TRBD1 (5 bases). CDR1 ENHRY and CDR2 SYGVKD come from the germline V gene. Deletions cut 6 bases from V and 0 bases from J, with 11 bases between. CDR3 size: 14 residues. This CDR3 is CAIRATDSNYGYTF. For the CDR3, the DNA is TGTGCCATCAGGGCGACAGACTCTAACTATGGCTACACCTTC.